The rows below give T cell receptor beta chains drawn from one sample of a study of cytomegalovirus exposure and HLA in healthy donors. This table comes from immunoSEQ multiplex PCR, and its TCRdb copy is limited to in-frame clones, with some not included. Among hundreds of thousands of clones listed, roughly 90% were seen once. The material sequenced was PBMCs. The receptors originated from a man between 18 and 35 years old in good health and CMV-seropositive. Each CDR3 is given without its conserved first and last residue.

V	J	CDR3
TRBV23-1	TRBJ2-7	ASSQSDGHGEEFYEQY
TRBV12-5	TRBJ2-1	ASGFGGGVYNEQF
TRBV19	TRBJ1-1	ASKGTASGYTEAF
TRBV9	TRBJ2-1	ASASSYNEQF
TRBV27	TRBJ2-7	ASSRTVRSYEQY
TRBV4-3	TRBJ2-2	ASRWQGTGELF
TRBV5-1	TRBJ2-1	ASSEYRGNEQF
TRBV5-1	TRBJ2-7	ASSAGGQGFGEQY
TRBV15	TRBJ1-5	ATSAGRQLNQPQH
TRBV9	TRBJ2-3	ASSSETGVTDTQY
TRBV5-6	TRBJ2-5	ASSFPGGRETQY
TRBV28	TRBJ2-1	ASSTTLAPLDSYNEQF
TRBV5-6	TRBJ2-3	ASSLLAGDTDTQY
TRBV29-1	TRBJ2-7	SVRTGASYEQY
TRBV28	TRBJ2-7	ASSLTPLSSYEQY
TRBV19	TRBJ2-7	ASSGGRGPYEQY
TRBV11-2	TRBJ2-7	ASSLSSEQY
TRBV4-3	TRBJ1-1	ASSRIQGTTEAF
TRBV5-4	TRBJ2-1	ASSLDPSGNNEQF
TRBV7-8	TRBJ2-1	ASNPSGRRWNEQF
TRBV5-1	TRBJ2-7	ASSLAGYSYEQY
TRBV19	TRBJ1-2	ASSALNRGDHGYT
TRBV30	TRBJ2-3	AWGHLGDTQY